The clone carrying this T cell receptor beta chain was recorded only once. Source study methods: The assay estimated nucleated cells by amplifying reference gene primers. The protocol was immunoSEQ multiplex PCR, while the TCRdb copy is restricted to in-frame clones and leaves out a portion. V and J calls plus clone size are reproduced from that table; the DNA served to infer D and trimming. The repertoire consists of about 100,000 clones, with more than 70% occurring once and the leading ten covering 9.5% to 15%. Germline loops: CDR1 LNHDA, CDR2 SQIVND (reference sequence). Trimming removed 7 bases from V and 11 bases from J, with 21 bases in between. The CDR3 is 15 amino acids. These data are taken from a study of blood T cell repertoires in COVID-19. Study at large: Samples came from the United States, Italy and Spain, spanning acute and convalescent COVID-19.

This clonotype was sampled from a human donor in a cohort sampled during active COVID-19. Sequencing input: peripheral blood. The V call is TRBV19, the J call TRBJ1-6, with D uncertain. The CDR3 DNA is TGTGCCAGTACCGCCGAGCCGGGTGGATTGACACCCCTCCACTTT. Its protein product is CASTAEPGGLTPLHF.